Each of the 2 T cell receptor beta chains below was sequenced from the same sample in a study of human T cells and chemical hapten exposure. The time point: patch test 1, 2 weeks after DPC sensitization. This sample's treatment: therapeutic diphenylcyclopropenone sensitization with weekly scalp DPC. TCRdb re-analysed the RACE reads in MiXCR, keeping a single row per CDR3 protein. The data show roughly 98,000 distinct CDR3 sequences, 9.5% to 15% seen once. This specimen consisted of whole blood, obtained in connection with sensitization to the hapten diphenylcyclopropenone (DPC). The receptors here all came from a middle-aged woman with alopecia areata. Some clones in this sample may be carry-over from other donors' samples.

The CDR3: CASSLARGQTEAFF. The DNA of the CDR3 is TGTGCCAGCAGCTTGGCGAGGGGCCAGACTGAAGCTTTCTTT. The rearrangement uses TRBV5-4 and TRBJ1-1; D may be TRBD1 (5 bases). V was trimmed by 0 bases and J by 5 bases, leaving 11 bases between them. This CDR3 comprises 14 residues. Germline V gene sequence: CDR1 SGHNT, CDR2 YYREEE (reference sequence).

This clonotype has a handful of counts. The chain carries TRBV18 and TRBJ1-4, with a tentative D call TRBD1 (5 bases). This CDR3 is built from 15 residues. V was shortened by 5 bases and J by 6 bases, with 16 bases between the two germline ends. The germline CDR1 and CDR2 sequences are KGHSH and LQKENI. CDR3 sequence: CASSTTGGMDEKLFF. In nucleotides, the CDR3 is TGTGCCAGCTCAACCACGGGGGGAATGGATGAAAAACTGTTTTTT.